These 5 T cell receptor beta chains originate from one sample sequenced in a study of T cells in Graves' hyperthyroidism and ophthalmopathy. Amplification of TCR beta CDR3 regions used RNA as the template. During a first-round RT-PCR of the TCR CDR3, the HTBI primer set was used. TCRdb fed the multiplex PCR reads into MiXCR, producing one record per CDR3 protein. The table has fewer than 750,000 distinct CDR3 sequences, about 15% seen once. The specimen sequenced was blood. These TCRs come from a middle-aged woman with Graves' ophthalmopathy.

There are many counts of this clonotype. The chain carries TRBV15 and TRBJ2-7; perhaps TRBD2 as D (6 bases). V was cut by 1 base and J by 0 bases, with 19 bases left in between. The CDR3 spans 18 residues. Germline V gives CDR1 LNHNV, CDR2 YYDKDF (reference sequence). The CDR3 DNA follows: TGTGCCACCAGCAGAGTAGGTTTCGGAGCGGGCCTCTCCTACGAGCAGTACTTC. It encodes CATSRVGFGAGLSYEQYF.

This clonotype came up many times. V and J are TRBV2 and TRBJ1-1, with D possibly matching TRBD1 (5 bases). The CDR3 loop spans 15 amino acids. Germline V gene sequence: CDR1 SNHLY, CDR2 FYNNEI. V lost 7 bases and J lost 1, with 16 bases in between. The CDR3 bases are TGTGCCAGCACAACCATAGGGACGGGGAACACTGAAGCTTTCTTT. Translated: CASTTIGTGNTEAFF.

The chain recombines TRBV12-3 or TRBV12-4 with TRBJ1-1; a possible D gene is TRBD1 (6 bases). V lost 8 bases, J lost 0 bases, and 22 bases lay in between. The CDR3 is 17 residues long. The CDR3 DNA reads as TGTGCCAGCCCCCCGGGAGCAGGGGAACAGATGAACACTGAAGCTTTCTTT. It is translated as CASPPGAGEQMNTEAFF.

This chain uses TRBV9 with TRBJ2-2, with 10 bases identical to TRBD2. CDR1 is SGDLS, CDR2 YYNGEE, per germline. J was trimmed by 6 bases and V by 3 bases; bases with no gene match: 8. The CDR3 runs to 16 residues. CDR3 coding DNA: TGTGCCAGCAGCGAGTCTAGCGGGAGCGCCTCCGGGGAGCTGTTTTTT. It specifies CASSESSGSASGELFF. The whole variable domain, remainder taken from reference TRBV9 and TRBJ2-2, is DSGVTQTPKHLITATGQRVTLRCSPRSGDLSVYWYQQSLDQGLQFLIQYYNGEERAKGNILERFSAQQFPDLHSELNLSSLELGDSALYFCASSESSGSASGELFFGEGSRLTVL.

This clonotype was seen a few times. The chain links TRBV5-1 to TRBJ1-2; D is possibly TRBD1 (6 bases). The CDR3 is made up of 13 amino acids. Trimming took off 2 bases at V and 2 bases at J, with 7 bases between the two ends. Germline lookup yields CDR1 SGHRS and CDR2 YFSETQ. DNA of the CDR3: TGCGCCAGCAGCTTCGACAGGAACTATGGCTACACCTTC. Its protein is CASSFDRNYGYTF.